One and the same sample provided the 16 T cell receptor beta chains below, sequenced in a study of blood T cell repertoires in COVID-19. Data came from immunoSEQ multiplex PCR; TCRdb stores just in-frame clones and leaves some out. The table has about 220,000 clones, about nine tenths seen once. The specimen sequenced was PBMCs or T cells enriched from blood (not recorded which). The receptor set was obtained from a woman between 35 and 50 years old with acute COVID-19.

The chain employs TRBV7-9 and TRBJ2-5, with D possibly matching TRBD2 (6 bases). The CDR3 extends over 13 amino acids. The V gene's germline CDR1 is SEHNR and CDR2 FQNEAQ (reference sequence). V was clipped by 7 bases and J by 1 base, with 10 bases between them. CDR3 sequence reads: CASNVGGQETQYF. In DNA, the CDR3 is TGTGCCAGCAACGTGGGGGGCCAAGAGACCCAGTACTTC.

The V gene is TRBV9, the J gene TRBJ1-2; no clear D. This CDR3 has 13 amino acids. From germline, CDR1 is SGDLS and CDR2 YYNGEE. Trimming pared 0 bases from V and 0 bases from J, leaving 3 bases between. CDR3 in DNA: TGTGCCAGCAGCGTAGCCTCTAACTATGGCTACACCTTC. Amino acids: CASSVASNYGYTF.

This rearrangement joins TRBV19 to TRBJ2-4; 7 bases are shared with TRBD1. V shed 4 bases and J 1 base; nucleotides not matched to a gene: 4. CDR3 length: 15 residues. Germline values: CDR1 LNHDA, CDR2 SQIVND (reference sequence). CDR3 residues: CASSTDRVAKNIQYF. CDR3 DNA: TGTGCCAGTAGTACTGACAGGGTTGCCAAAAACATTCAGTACTTC.

This chain connects TRBV9 to TRBJ1-2; TRBD1 might be the D (6 bases). Germline V lookup: CDR1 SGDLS, CDR2 YYNGEE. The CDR3 length is 17 residues. The germline V and J ends were trimmed by 3 bases and 0 bases, with 18 bases remaining between them. CDR3 sequence: CASSGWGRKGANYGYTF. The CDR3 DNA reads as TGTGCCAGCAGCGGTTGGGGGCGGAAAGGGGCTAACTATGGCTACACCTTC.

The chain uses TRBV3-1 (or the pseudogene TRBV3-2) and TRBJ2-2, with 9 bases lining up with TRBD1. CDR1 is LGHDT and CDR2 is YNNKEL in the germline V gene (reference sequence). Germline trimming cut 6 bases from V and 6 bases from J; bases unmatched to any gene: 8. This CDR3 has 15 amino acids. This chain's CDR3 is CASRADRGRAGELFF. The CDR3 DNA reads as TGTGCCAGCAGAGCAGACAGGGGGAGAGCCGGGGAGCTGTTTTTT.

The chain links TRBV19 to TRBJ1-5; D is ambiguous. This CDR3 has 12 amino acids. V was trimmed by 5 bases and J by 7 bases, leaving 9 bases between them. Germline V gives CDR1 LNHDA, CDR2 SQIVND (reference sequence). CDR3 protein: CASSLLRQPQHF. The DNA for the CDR3 is TGTGCCAGTAGTCTCCTTAGACAGCCCCAGCATTTT.

About this clone itself: Mismatch with germline at one junction end may stem from a read error. The CDR3 nucleotides are TGTGCCAGCAGTGAAGTCAGGGGGAACCCCGGGGAGCTGTTTTTT. This encodes CASSEVRGNPGELFF. The chain links TRBV6-1 to TRBJ2-2; 7 positions match TRBD1. The CDR3 runs 15 residues. Germline lookup yields CDR1 MNHNS and CDR2 SASEGT.

V usage is TRBV30 and J usage is TRBJ1-2; 7 nucleotides line up with TRBD1. V dropped 0 bases and J dropped 3; count of bases not matched to a gene: 13. There are 17 residues in the CDR3. The V gene's germline CDR1 is GTSNPN and CDR2 SVGIG (reference sequence). The DNA for the CDR3 is TGTGCCTGGAGTGTACGGGGCAGGGGGACACCATACTATGGCTACACCTTC. Translating gives CAWSVRGRGTPYYGYTF.

The chain is built from TRBV6-5 and TRBJ1-2; 10 bases map to TRBD1. Germline CDR1 is MNHEY and CDR2 is SVGAGI. V lost 6 bases and J lost 4; bases outside the gene matches: 5. The CDR3 runs 14 residues. The CDR3 DNA follows: TGTGCCAGCAGGCGACAGGGGGCGAGCTATGGCTACACCTTC. This translates into CASRRQGASYGYTF.

The CDR3 DNA follows: TGTGCCAGCAGGGCCGACAATAGCAATCAGCCCCAGCATTTT. Its protein product is CASRADNSNQPQHF. V and J are TRBV6-6 and TRBJ1-5; D gene uncertain. The CDR3 spans 14 residues. V lost 6 bases and J lost 0, with 9 bases in between. CDR1 and CDR2 (germline): MNHNY, SVGAGI (reference sequence).

The chain recombines TRBV5-1 with TRBJ1-1, with D unresolved. There are 13 residues in the CDR3. Looked up from germline, CDR1 is SGHRS and CDR2 is YFSETQ. Trimming left V 0 bases short and J 11 bases short, with 14 bases between. CDR3 bases: TGCGCCAGCAGCTTGGGGGCGGGCCGCGCGGCTTTCTTT. Protein: CASSLGAGRAAFF.

The chain employs TRBV14 and TRBJ1-1, with D uncertain. Trimming removed 2 bases from V and 1 base from J, with 11 bases in between. The CDR3 is 15 amino acids. Germline V lookup: CDR1 SGHDN, CDR2 FVKESK. The CDR3 coding sequence is TGTGCCAGCAGCCAATGGGTTGCGGCGAACACTGAAGCTTTCTTT. Translation: CASSQWVAANTEAFF.

The rearrangement uses TRBV7-2 and TRBJ2-1, with D possibly being TRBD2 (5 bases). The CDR3 has 13 residues. CDR1 and CDR2 (germline): SGHTA, FQGNSA. Trimming took off 1 base at V and 7 bases at J, with 8 bases between the two ends. CDR3 loop: CASSLGSGNEQFF. The CDR3, as DNA: TGTGCCAGCAGCTTAGGGTCGGGGAATGAGCAGTTCTTC.

V gene TRBV5-6 combines with J gene TRBJ1-2; 7 bases are a match to TRBD1. V gave up 2 bases and J gave up 8 bases; unmatched junction bases: 12. The germline gives CDR1 SGHDT, CDR2 YYEEEE. This CDR3 is 15 amino acids long. CDR3 nucleotides: TGTGCCAGCAGCTTTTGGGGGACAGCCCGGGAGGGCTACACCTTC. It translates to CASSFWGTAREGYTF.

In nucleotides, the CDR3 is TGTGCCAGCAGCCAACGGGGACAGACAAGAAACACTGAAGCTTTCTTT. It encodes CASSQRGQTRNTEAFF. This rearrangement joins TRBV14 to TRBJ1-1; TRBD1 agrees at 7 bases. J was trimmed by 2 bases and V by 2 bases; bases with no gene match: 8. Germline CDR1 SGHDN, CDR2 FVKESK. The CDR3 contains 16 residues. Drawing the rest from reference TRBV14 and TRBJ1-1, the complete variable domain is EAGVTQFPSHSVIEKGQTVTLRCDPISGHDNLYWYRRVMGKEIKFLLHFVKESKQDESGMPNNRFLAERTGGTYSTLKVQPAELEDSGVYFCASSQRGQTRNTEAFFGQGTRLTVV.

The rearrangement uses TRBV28 and TRBJ1-5; D possibly corresponds to TRBD1 (6 bases). CDR1 MDHEN and CDR2 SYDVKM come from the germline V gene. This CDR3 comprises 18 residues. Trimming took 10 bases from V and 1 from J, leaving 26 bases between them. The CDR3 loop is CATDLQGNWGRSNQPQHF. The CDR3 coding sequence is TGTGCCACCGACCTGCAGGGGAATTGGGGAAGAAGCAATCAGCCCCAGCATTTT.